This T cell receptor (beta chain) is drawn from a study of blood T cell repertoires in COVID-19. In the study overall: From the United States, Italy and Spain came samples of acute and convalescent COVID-19. Nucleic acid was either cDNA or gDNA, and it came from T cells, B-cell-depleted T cells, or PBMCs.

The CDR3 runs 16 residues. Those enrolled in Seattle joined during active infection and were followed longitudinally afterward. As processed by the authors: The assay estimated nucleated cells by amplifying reference gene primers. Here immunoSEQ multiplex PCR was the method, and the copy in TCRdb shows in-frame clones only, minus some. V, J and clone size reflect that table, while D and trimming were determined from the DNA. This sample carries roughly 350,000 clones, about 89% of them seen once, and the ten largest clones take about 10%. This clonotype was obtained from a woman in her twenties or thirties with COVID-19, enrolled during active disease. Source material: peripheral blood. The chain uses TRBV12-1 and TRBJ2-7; TRBD1 was called by the table and not checked on the DNA. TRBV12-1 is listed as a pseudogene. This chain's CDR3 is CASSQGFFFNPYEQYF. The CDR3 DNA is TGTGCCAGCAGCCAGGGTTTCTTCTTCAACCCCTACGAGCAGTACTTC.